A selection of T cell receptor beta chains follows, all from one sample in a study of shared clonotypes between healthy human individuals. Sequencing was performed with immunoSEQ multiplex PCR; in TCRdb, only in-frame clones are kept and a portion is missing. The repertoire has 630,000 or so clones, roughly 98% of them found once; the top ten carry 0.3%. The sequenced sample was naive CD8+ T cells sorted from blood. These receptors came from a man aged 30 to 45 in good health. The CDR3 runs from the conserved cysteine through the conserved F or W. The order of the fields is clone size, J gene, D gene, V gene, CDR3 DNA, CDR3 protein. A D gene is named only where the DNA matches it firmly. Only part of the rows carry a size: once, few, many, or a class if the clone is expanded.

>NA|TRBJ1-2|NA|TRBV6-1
TGTGCCAGCAGTGAATTTGTACAGGGAAACTATGGCTACACCTTC
CASSEFVQGNYGYTF
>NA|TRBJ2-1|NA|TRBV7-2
TGTGCCAGCAGCCCTTGGACGGCTAGCGAGCAGTTCTTC
CASSPWTASEQFF
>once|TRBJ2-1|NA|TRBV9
TGTGCCAGCAGCGCGTTTACAGCGTCTCGGGATGAGCAGTTCTTC
CASSAFTASRDEQFF
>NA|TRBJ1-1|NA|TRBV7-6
TGTGCCAGCAGCCCGTCAGGGAACACTGAAGCTTTCTTT
CASSPSGNTEAFF
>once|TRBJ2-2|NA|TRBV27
TGTGCCAGCAGTTTTAGCGGCAGCGGGGAGCTGTTTTTT
CASSFSGSGELFF
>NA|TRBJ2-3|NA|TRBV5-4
TGTGCCAGCCCACAGGGTGATACGCAGTATTTT
CASPQGDTQYF
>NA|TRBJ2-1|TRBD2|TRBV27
TGTGCCAGCAGTTTATCGATAGCGGGAGGGCCAGTTTACTTTGAGCAGTTCTTC
CASSLSIAGGPVYFEQFF
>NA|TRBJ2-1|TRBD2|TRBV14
TGTGCCAGCAGCCCGAGACTAGCGGTTGAGCAGTTCTTC
CASSPRLAVEQFF
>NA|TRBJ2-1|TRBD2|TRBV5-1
TGCGCCAGCAGCCGCAGTGTAGCGGGGATATACAATGAGCAGTTCTTC
CASSRSVAGIYNEQFF
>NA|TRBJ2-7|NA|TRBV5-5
TGTGCCAGCAGCCCCCGGGGTTACGAGCAGTACTTC
CASSPRGYEQYF
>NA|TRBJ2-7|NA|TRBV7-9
TGTGCCAGCAGCTTAGTGGGACCTACCTACGAGCAGTACTTC
CASSLVGPTYEQYF
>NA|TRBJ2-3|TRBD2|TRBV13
TGTGCCAGCAGCGCCGGGACTAGCGGCACAGATACGCAGTATTTT
CASSAGTSGTDTQYF
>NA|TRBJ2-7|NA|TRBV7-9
TGTGCCAGCAGCTTCGTAGGGAAAACCTACGAGCAGTACTTC
CASSFVGKTYEQYF
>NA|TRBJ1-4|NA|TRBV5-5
TGTGCCAGCAGCTTTGGGTTTCGGGAAAAATTGTTTTTT
CASSFGFREKLFF
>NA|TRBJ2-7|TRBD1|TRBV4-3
TGCGCCAGCAGCCAAGATTCGGTGACAGGGTCCTACGAGCAGTACTTC
CASSQDSVTGSYEQYF
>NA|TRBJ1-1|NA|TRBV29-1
TGCAGCACCCGCAGGGTAGGGACTGAAGCTTTCTTT
CSTRRVGTEAFF
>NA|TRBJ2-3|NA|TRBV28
TGTGCCAGCAGTGGGCTAGCGAAACGCACAGATACGCAGTATTTT
CASSGLAKRTDTQYF
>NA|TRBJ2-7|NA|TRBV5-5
TGTGCCAGCAGCTTGGTTACATCAGGACCCTACGAGCAGTACTTC
CASSLVTSGPYEQYF
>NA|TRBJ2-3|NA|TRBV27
TGTGCCAGCAGCCCTAAGAGCACAGATACGCAGTATTTT
CASSPKSTDTQYF
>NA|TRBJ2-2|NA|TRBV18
TGTGCCAGCTCACCCCCCAACATTAACACCGGGGAGCTGTTTTTT
CASSPPNINTGELFF
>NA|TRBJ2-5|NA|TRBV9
TGTGCCAGCAGCGTAGGACAAGCCCAGGTGGAGACCCAGTACTTC
CASSVGQAQVETQYF
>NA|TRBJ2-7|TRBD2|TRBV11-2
TGTGCCAGCAGCTTAGAGGGCGGGAGGGTTGAGCAGTACTTC
CASSLEGGRVEQYF
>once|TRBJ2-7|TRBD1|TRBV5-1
TGCGCCAGCAGCCAGGGACAGGGGAACTACGAGCAGTACTTC
CASSQGQGNYEQYF
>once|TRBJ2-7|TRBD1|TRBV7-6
TGTGCCAGCAGCTTAGCCTGGACAGGGGGCGACGAGCAGTACTTC
CASSLAWTGGDEQYF
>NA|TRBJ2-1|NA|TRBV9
TGTGCCAGCAGCGAGGGCTCATCAGCCCTGTTCTTC
CASSEGSSALFF
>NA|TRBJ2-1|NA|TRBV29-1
TGCAGCTTGAGCTCCGGGATTCCTTCCTACAATGAGCAGTTCTTC
CSLSSGIPSYNEQFF